This T cell receptor (beta chain) was recovered during a study of naive and memory T cell subsets. Study findings and constraints: The RNA method is potentially sensitive to activation and differentiation changes.

TCR cDNA received a 3' ligated oligonucleotide that carried a UMI. Cells were not sorted; total RNA input targeted roughly 1 to 1,100 ng. Four PCR rounds used nested alpha and beta constant region primers plus the SP2 primer. TCRdb processed the 5' RACE reads anew with MiXCR; each CDR3 protein has one entry. There are some 60,000 distinct CDR3 sequences in the sample; more than 6% occur only once, and 15% to 20% lies in the top ten. This CDR3 is built from 15 residues. J lost 8 bases, V lost 5 bases, and 9 bases had no gene match. This clonotype was detected ten times or more. Its antigen is currently unknown.

This TCR was recovered from a female donor in good health. This rearrangement joins TRBV12-3 or TRBV12-4 to TRBJ1-4, with 9 bases aligning to TRBD1. The CDR3 DNA follows: TGTGCCAGCAGTCCCAACAGGGGGCAAGGGGAAAAACTGTTTTTT. Translation: CASSPNRGQGEKLFF.